In its sample, the clone carrying this T cell receptor beta chain was seen many times. What it binds is not known. This CDR3 contains 12 residues. V was pared by 2 bases and J by 1 base, with 3 bases between. Germline CDR1 reads ENHRY; CDR2 reads SYGVKD. The authors used template switching to add a universal primer site and gave cDNA unique molecular identifiers. One entry per CDR3 protein, called by TCRdb with MiXCR from the 5' RACE reads. The data show some 710,000 distinct CDR3 sequences, approximately 6.1% seen once. The sample originates from a study of identical twins. Whole-study findings and limits: Monozygotic twin pairs showed more out-of-frame TCR alpha sharing than models estimated.

The sequence derives from a man between 18 and 29 years old in good health. Sequenced sample: naive T cells sorted from blood. This chain connects TRBV10-3 to TRBJ2-7; D is uncertain. CDR3 nucleotide sequence: TGTGCCATCAGTGAGAATTCCTACGAGCAGTACTTC. Translation gives CAISENSYEQYF.